This entry lists 17 T cell receptor beta chains sequenced from one sample in a study of blood T cell repertoires in COVID-19. Data came from immunoSEQ multiplex PCR; TCRdb stores just in-frame clones and leaves some out. The sample contains more than 90,000 clones, around 85% of which appear only once. Sequences were obtained from peripheral blood. These receptors all come from a human donor in a cohort sampled during active COVID-19.

This clone came up a few times. V and J are TRBV7-6 and TRBJ1-1; TRBD1 might be the D (5 bases). The CDR3 totals 13 residues. Looked up from germline, CDR1 is SGHVS and CDR2 is FNYEAQ. Trimming took off 5 bases at V and 0 bases at J, with 7 bases between the two ends. This CDR3 reads CASSTGMNTEAFF. The CDR3 DNA sequence: TGTGCCAGCAGCACAGGAATGAACACTGAAGCTTTCTTT.

The chain links TRBV11-2 to TRBJ2-3; 9 nucleotides agree with TRBD1. Per germline, CDR1 SGHAT and CDR2 FQNNGV. V trimming: 1 base; J trimming: 2 bases; junction bases outside the gene matches: 13. The CDR3 contains 19 residues. The CDR3 region has the DNA TGTGCCAGCAGCTTAGCCGGGGGACAGGGCTTCCGCGCCACAGATACGCAGTATTTT. Its translation: CASSLAGGQGFRATDTQYF.

This chain links TRBV4-3 with TRBJ2-1; 9 bases match TRBD1. This CDR3 contains 16 residues. CDR1 LGHNA and CDR2 YSLEER come from the germline V gene. J gave up 3 bases and V 6 bases, and 9 bases lay outside the gene matches. The CDR3 loop is CASSGNTGGFYNEQFF. The CDR3 DNA reads as TGCGCCAGCAGTGGAAATACAGGGGGCTTCTACAATGAGCAGTTCTTC.

The rearrangement links TRBV7-2 to TRBJ2-1; 8 nucleotides match TRBD2. Germline V gene sequence: CDR1 SGHTA, CDR2 FQGNSA. V shed 2 bases, J shed 8 bases, and the junction held 5 bases outside the gene matches. This CDR3 is 14 amino acids long. The CDR3 is CASSLNGGADEQFF. Here the CDR3 DNA reads TGTGCCAGCAGCTTAAACGGGGGGGCTGATGAGCAGTTCTTC.

The chain recombines TRBV5-4 with TRBJ2-1; TRBD2 agrees at 7 bases. The V gene end was trimmed by 4 bases and the J gene end by 6 bases; junction bases not matched to a gene: 13. Per germline, CDR1 SGHNT and CDR2 YYREEE (reference sequence). The CDR3 length is 16 residues. Here the CDR3 DNA reads TGTGCCAGCAGCCCGGGATGGGCGGGAGAATTCAATGAGCAGTTCTTC. Protein product: CASSPGWAGEFNEQFF.

The chain links TRBV7-2 to TRBJ1-1; D possibly corresponds to TRBD1 (5 bases). Germline values: CDR1 SGHTA, CDR2 FQGNSA. Trimming took 7 bases from V and 3 from J, leaving 15 bases between them. This CDR3 is 14 amino acids long. In nucleotides, the CDR3 is TGTGCCAGCAACTCCGCAGGGTTGGACACTGAAGCTTTCTTT. This translates into CASNSAGLDTEAFF.

The chain couples TRBV4-2 to TRBJ2-1; a possible D gene is TRBD2 (5 bases). The CDR3 covers 16 residues. The V end was cut by 2 bases, the J end by 3 bases, with 14 bases between. CDR1 and CDR2 from the germline V gene are LGHNA and YNFKEQ. This chain's CDR3 is CASSQFASSIYNEQFF. The CDR3, as DNA: TGTGCCAGCAGCCAATTTGCTAGCTCCATCTACAATGAGCAGTTCTTC.

The chain joins TRBV9 to TRBJ2-5; TRBD2 agrees at 10 bases. This CDR3 is 15 amino acids long. V was pared by 4 bases and J by 1 base, with 4 bases of the junction left unmatched. The germline V gene has CDR1 SGDLS and CDR2 YYNGEE. For the CDR3, the DNA is TGTGCCAGCAGCTCGACTAGCGGGCGCCAAGAGACCCAGTACTTC. It translates to CASSSTSGRQETQYF.

J is TRBJ2-5 and V is TRBV5-1; D ambiguous. Germline assignment: CDR1 SGHRS and CDR2 YFSETQ. CDR3 length equals 15 residues. V gave up 4 bases and J gave up 2 bases, with 15 bases separating them. For the CDR3, the DNA is TGCGCCAGCAGCCCGGTTTTGGCAGCGCAAGAGACCCAGTACTTC. This translates into CASSPVLAAQETQYF.

The chain carries TRBV6-1 and TRBJ2-1; 13 nucleotides match TRBD2. The J segment lost 7 bases and the V segment lost 4 bases, leaving 16 bases of the junction unmatched. The CDR3 spans 19 residues. CDR1 MNHNS and CDR2 SASEGT come from the germline V gene. This CDR3 is CASSGWTSGRGVFWNEQFF. CDR3 nucleotide sequence: TGTGCCAGCAGTGGGTGGACTAGCGGGAGAGGGGTGTTTTGGAATGAGCAGTTCTTC.

About this clone: Other DNA sequences of this sample code for an identical CDR3. CDR3 amino acids: CASSLGGGSYEQYF. CDR3 in DNA: TGTGCCAGCAGCTTAGGGGGAGGGTCCTACGAGCAGTACTTC. The chain joins TRBV5-4 to TRBJ2-7; tentatively, D is TRBD2 (7 bases). The CDR3 sequence is 14 residues long. V dropped 2 bases and J dropped 1 base, with 10 bases sitting between them. The germline gives CDR1 SGHNT, CDR2 YYREEE (reference sequence).

J is TRBJ1-2 and V is TRBV19; unclear D gene. CDR1 LNHDA and CDR2 SQIVND come from the germline V gene (reference sequence). The CDR3 runs to 14 residues. V was cut by 5 bases and J by 8 bases, with 18 bases left in between. The CDR3 nucleotides read TGTGCCAGTAGTGTCCCTCCGTTGGAGATCGGCTACACCTTC. This translates into CASSVPPLEIGYTF.

In this sample, this clone turned up once. This rearrangement joins TRBV29-1 to TRBJ1-4; weak D call: TRBD1 (6 bases). CDR1 SQVTM and CDR2 ANQGSEA come from the germline V gene. This CDR3 is 13 amino acids long. V was shortened by 3 bases and J by 8 bases, with 13 bases between the two germline ends. CDR3 in amino acids: CSVDPGRGEKLFF. The CDR3, as DNA: TGCAGCGTTGACCCCGGCAGGGGAGAAAAACTGTTTTTT.

This chain links TRBV9 with TRBJ2-5, with D possibly TRBD1 on 5 matching bases. Trimming removed 0 bases at V and 4 bases at J, with 10 bases between. CDR1 is SGDLS, CDR2 YYNGEE, per germline. This CDR3 has 14 residues. The CDR3 loop reads CASSVGVQGETQYF. In DNA, the CDR3 is TGTGCCAGCAGCGTAGGGGTCCAGGGAGAGACCCAGTACTTC.

This chain connects TRBV7-3 to TRBJ1-6, with unresolved D. With 5 bases removed from V and 7 bases from J, the gap between germline ends came to 12 bases. This CDR3 contains 14 residues. Germline V gives CDR1 SGHTA, CDR2 FQGTGA. DNA for the CDR3: TGTGCCAGCAGCCCTCGACAATCCAATTCACCCCTCCACTTT. The encoded protein is CASSPRQSNSPLHF.

The J gene is TRBJ2-5, the V gene TRBV7-3, with 10 positions matching TRBD1. The CDR3 sequence is 14 residues long. CDR1 and CDR2 (germline): SGHTA, FQGTGA. V lost 4 bases to trimming and J lost 5 bases; unmatched junction nucleotides: 4. CDR3 loop: CASSSTGGQETQYF. CDR3 nucleotide sequence: TGTGCCAGCAGCTCGACAGGGGGCCAGGAGACCCAGTACTTC.

J is TRBJ1-1 and V is TRBV7-6; 7 bases agree with TRBD1. This CDR3 has 14 amino acids. Germline V CDR1 and CDR2: SGHVS, FNYEAQ. Trimming cost V 5 bases and J 2 bases; bases outside gene matches: 5. The CDR3 bases are TGTGCCAGCAGCCAGGGACAGTATAACACTGAAGCTTTCTTT. This gives the protein CASSQGQYNTEAFF.